Reported below is one TCR beta chain. This sample was taken from a study of blood T cell repertoires in COVID-19. Looking at the study overall: Specimens from acute and convalescent COVID-19 originated in the United States, Italy and Spain. T cells, B-cell-depleted T cells, or PBMCs provided the cDNA or gDNA that served as material.

This CDR3 contains 16 residues. Germline CDR1 and CDR2: MGHRA and YSYEKL. The V end lost 3 bases, the J end lost 2 bases, and 14 bases lay between the germline ends. The assay was immunoSEQ multiplex PCR, and TCRdb's table has in-frame clones only and misses some. The sample lists 85,000 to 90,000 clones; roughly 84% were seen once. The specimen was peripheral blood. The sequence came from a man aged 65 to 85 with acute or convalescent COVID-19. The genes are TRBV4-1 and TRBJ1-5; D is perhaps TRBD1 (5 bases). The CDR3 sequence: CASSHPRQGGNQPQHF. The CDR3, as DNA: TGCGCCAGCAGCCATCCCAGGCAAGGGGGCAATCAGCCCCAGCATTTT.